What follows are 17 T cell receptor beta chains derived from one specimen sequenced in a study of blood T cell repertoires in COVID-19. The assay was immunoSEQ multiplex PCR, and TCRdb's table has in-frame clones only and misses some. Of 470,000 or so clones listed, approximately 85% are singletons. Sequencing was performed on peripheral blood. The receptor source for this set is a human donor in a cohort sampled during active COVID-19.

The rearrangement joins TRBV30 to TRBJ2-7; 10 positions agree with TRBD1. Germline CDR1 GTSNPN, CDR2 SVGIG (reference sequence). Germline trimming cut 2 bases from V and 6 bases from J; bases unmatched to any gene: 10. The CDR3 runs to 15 residues. This CDR3 is CAWSIPPGQGSEQYF. In DNA, the CDR3 is TGTGCCTGGAGTATACCCCCGGGACAGGGGTCCGAGCAGTACTTC.

The CDR3 is CASSPGSTDTQYF. CDR3 DNA: TGTGCCAGCAGCCCAGGGTCCACAGATACGCAGTATTTT. The rearrangement uses TRBV28 and TRBJ2-3, with D maybe TRBD1 (5 bases). The germline V and J ends were trimmed by 6 bases and 2 bases, with 9 bases remaining between them. CDR3 length: 13 residues. Germline V gene lookup returns CDR1 MDHEN and CDR2 SYDVKM.

The chain links TRBV29-1 to TRBJ2-4; 8 positions match TRBD2. V lost 3 bases to trimming and J lost 4 bases; unmatched junction nucleotides: 5. The CDR3 runs to 14 residues. Germline-derived CDR1 and CDR2 are SQVTM and ANQGSEA. This CDR3 is CSVDVTSGKNIQYF. The CDR3 DNA reads as TGCAGCGTTGATGTCACTAGCGGAAAAAACATTCAGTACTTC.

This chain connects TRBV5-1 to TRBJ2-5; tentatively, D is TRBD2 (6 bases). Trimming cost V 6 bases and J 3 bases, with 6 bases left between them. Germline lookup yields CDR1 SGHRS and CDR2 YFSETQ. CDR3 size: 11 residues. DNA for the CDR3: TGCGCCAGCAAGCGGGAAGAGACCCAGTACTTC. This sequence encodes CASKREETQYF.

This sequence joins TRBV10-3 and TRBJ2-2; TRBD2 matches 9 bases. The V segment lost 9 bases and the J segment 3 bases; nucleotides outside the gene matches: 11. Looked up from germline, CDR1 is ENHRY and CDR2 is SYGVKD. The CDR3 has 16 amino acids. The CDR3 DNA sequence: TGTGCCATTGCCTCGACTAGCGGAGAGGACACCGGGGAGCTGTTTTTT. Its translation is CAIASTSGEDTGELFF.

This clone was detected only once. This sequence joins TRBV6-1 and TRBJ2-1, with 9 bases aligning to TRBD2. Germline V CDR1 and CDR2: MNHNS, SASEGT. The CDR3 is 19 amino acids. V shed 4 bases and J 2 bases; nucleotides not matched to a gene: 15. For the CDR3, the DNA is TGTGCCAGCAGTGCGCGTGAGGGTATAGCGGGGGATACCTACAATGAGCAGTTCTTC. Residues: CASSAREGIAGDTYNEQFF.

The chain is built from TRBV9 and TRBJ1-2; 8 positions agree with TRBD1. The CDR3 is 16 amino acids. Germline CDR1 and CDR2: SGDLS and YYNGEE. The junction had 13 bases not matched to a gene; V was cut back by 4 bases and J by 5 bases. DNA for the CDR3: TGTGCCAGCAGCCCCCTGTGGACAGGGACCGTTTATGGCTACACCTTC. Residues: CASSPLWTGTVYGYTF.

The rearrangement uses TRBV7-3 and TRBJ1-1; weak D call: TRBD1 (5 bases). CDR1 and CDR2 from the germline V gene are SGHTA and FQGTGA. The V and J ends lost 6 bases and 2 bases respectively, with 10 bases between them. The CDR3 is made up of 13 amino acids. The CDR3 protein is CASSVRGNTEAFF. DNA of the CDR3: TGTGCCAGCAGTGTAAGGGGTAACACTGAAGCTTTCTTT.

CDR3 DNA: TGTGCCAGCAGCCACAGGGGTCCAAACACCGGGGAGCTGTTTTTT. Amino acid sequence: CASSHRGPNTGELFF. The chain uses TRBV6-2 or TRBV6-3 and TRBJ2-2; TRBD1 matches at 7 bases. The germline V gene has CDR1 MNHEY and CDR2 SVGEGT. The CDR3 contains 15 residues. V lost 6 bases to trimming and J lost 2 bases; unmatched junction nucleotides: 6.

On this clone itself: The same CDR3 is also encoded by other DNA sequences in this sample. V gene TRBV7-2 combines with J gene TRBJ2-3, with TRBD2 matching 13 bases. CDR3 length: 14 residues. Germline loops: CDR1 SGHTA, CDR2 FQGNSA. The V gene end was trimmed by 4 bases and the J gene end by 6 bases; junction bases not matched to a gene: 1. The chain's CDR3 is CASSSTSGRDTQYF. The DNA for the CDR3 is TGTGCCAGCAGCTCGACTAGCGGGAGGGATACGCAGTATTTT.

The chain links TRBV7-9 to TRBJ1-1; D not resolved. Trimming left V 5 bases short and J 5 bases short, with 9 bases between. This CDR3 has 12 amino acids. Germline V gives CDR1 SEHNR, CDR2 FQNEAQ (reference sequence). This chain's CDR3 is CASSQQRTEAFF. The CDR3 DNA sequence: TGTGCCAGCAGCCAGCAGAGGACTGAAGCTTTCTTT.

This chain links TRBV6-6 with TRBJ2-7; 9 bases match TRBD2. The CDR3 runs 14 residues. V lost 7 bases, J lost 4 bases, and 8 bases stayed unmatched. The germline CDR1 and CDR2 sequences are MNHNY and SVGAGI (reference sequence). In nucleotides, the CDR3 is TGTGCCAGCAACCCTATAGCGGGGGAGTACGAGCAGTACTTC. It yields the protein CASNPIAGEYEQYF.

The genes are TRBV11-2 and TRBJ1-1; tentative D call: TRBD1 (5 bases). V lost 3 bases and J 4 bases, leaving 12 bases between the germline ends. The V gene's germline CDR1 is SGHAT and CDR2 FQNNGV. The CDR3 has 14 residues. The CDR3 reads CASSFPGGVTEAFF. The CDR3, as DNA: TGTGCCAGCAGCTTTCCCGGGGGGGTCACTGAAGCTTTCTTT.

The chain recombines TRBV29-1 with TRBJ1-1; 8 bases align to TRBD1. The CDR3 is 13 amino acids. V shed 7 bases, J shed 4 bases, and the junction held 8 bases outside the gene matches. Looked up from germline, CDR1 is SQVTM and CDR2 is ANQGSEA. Here the CDR3 reads CSGVTGVGTEAFF. DNA for the CDR3: TGCAGCGGGGTGACAGGGGTTGGCACTGAAGCTTTCTTT.

V and J are TRBV4-1 and TRBJ1-1; 7 nucleotides line up with TRBD1. The V gene's germline CDR1 is MGHRA and CDR2 YSYEKL. Trimming cost V 3 bases and J 7 bases; bases outside gene matches: 11. The CDR3 covers 15 residues. The CDR3 loop reads CASSHLPDRDFEAFF. The CDR3 nucleotides read TGCGCCAGCAGCCACCTCCCCGACAGGGACTTTGAAGCTTTCTTT.

The V and J genes are TRBV6-5 and TRBJ2-1, with a possible D match to TRBD2 (8 bases). CDR1 is MNHEY, CDR2 SVGAGI, per germline. The CDR3 runs to 16 residues. The V end lost 4 bases, the J end lost 9 bases, and 22 bases lay between the germline ends. In DNA, the CDR3 is TGTGCCAGCAGTTCCCTGACTAGCGTAGGGGACAGTGAGCAGTTCTTC. Amino acids: CASSSLTSVGDSEQFF.

J is TRBJ2-1 and V is TRBV29-1; 11 bases align to TRBD2. The CDR3 is 15 amino acids. V trimming: 2 bases; J trimming: 7 bases; junction bases outside the gene matches: 7. Germline V CDR1 and CDR2: SQVTM, ANQGSEA. The CDR3 reads CSVETLAGGRNEQFF. The CDR3 coding sequence is TGCAGCGTTGAAACGCTAGCGGGGGGTCGGAATGAGCAGTTCTTC.